A single sample gave rise to the 5 T cell receptor beta chains below, sequenced in a study of shared clonotypes between healthy human individuals. Sequencing used immunoSEQ multiplex PCR; TCRdb keeps in-frame clones, though not all of them. The sample lists some 2,100,000 clones, under 97% seen once, with approximately 0.13% in the top ten. The sequencing input was naive CD4+ T cells sorted from blood. Specified subset: CD45RA+ positively selected. Receptors were obtained from a man aged 18 to 35 in good health.

The chain's CDR3 is CAWSVQTGKSPLHF. The CDR3, as DNA: TGTGCCTGGAGTGTACAAACAGGGAAATCACCCCTCCACTTT. The V call is TRBV30, the J call TRBJ1-6, with D possibly TRBD1 on 6 matching bases. The CDR3 extends over 14 amino acids. CDR1 is GTSNPN, CDR2 SVGIG, per germline (reference sequence). The V end lost 0 bases, the J end lost 10 bases, and 13 bases lay between the germline ends. Full variable domain (outside the CDR3, taken from reference TRBV30 and TRBJ1-6): SQTIHQWPATLVQPVGSPLSLECTVEGTSNPNLYWYRQAAGRGLQLLFYSVGIGQISSEVPQNLSASRPQDRQFILSSKKLLLSDSGFYLCAWSVQTGKSPLHFGNGTRLTVT.

This chain joins TRBV19 and TRBJ1-2; TRBD1 matches 7 bases. Losses at the gene ends were 11 bases for V and 5 bases for J; bases not matched to a gene: 5. The length of the CDR3 is 11 residues. CDR1 LNHDA and CDR2 SQIVND come from the germline V gene (reference sequence). The CDR3 coding sequence is TGTGCCCCGGACAGGCCATATGGCTACACCTTC. Protein sequence: CAPDRPYGYTF.

The V call is TRBV5-6, the J call TRBJ2-7; D is unclear. The CDR3 loop spans 12 amino acids. Germline CDR1 is SGHDT and CDR2 is YYEEEE. V was trimmed by 6 bases and J by 2 bases, leaving 9 bases between them. CDR3 DNA sequence: TGTGCCAGCAATGGGTTGACCTACGAGCAGTACTTC. This gives the protein CASNGLTYEQYF.

This clone is a singleton in its sample. The rearrangement joins TRBV19 to TRBJ2-1; the D call may be TRBD1 or TRBD2 (5 bases each). CDR1 and CDR2 (germline): LNHDA, SQIVND (reference sequence). The ends were cut back, 3 bases at V and 11 bases at J, with 17 bases in the middle. The CDR3 loop spans 14 amino acids. CDR3 sequence (DNA): TGTGCCAGTAGTATTATAGGGGAGCCGGATAAGCAGTTCTTC. Its translation is CASSIIGEPDKQFF. Full variable domain (outside the CDR3, taken from reference TRBV19 and TRBJ2-1): DGGITQSPKYLFRKEGQNVTLSCEQNLNHDAMYWYRQDPGQGLRLIYYSQIVNDFQKGDIAEGYSVSREKKESFPLTVTSAQKNPTAFYLCASSIIGEPDKQFFGPGTRLTVL.

About this clone itself: The identical CDR3 is also encoded by other nucleotide sequences in the sample. The chain has TRBV10-3 and TRBJ1-1; 8 bases match TRBD1. This CDR3 has 13 residues. Trimming cost V 6 bases and J 0 bases; bases outside gene matches: 0. Looked up from germline, CDR1 is ENHRY and CDR2 is SYGVKD. The DNA for the CDR3 is TGTGCCATCAGCAGGGGGCTGAACACTGAAGCTTTCTTT. Translating gives CAISRGLNTEAFF.